These 11 T cell receptor beta chains came from one sample sequenced in a study of blood T cell repertoires in COVID-19. Assay used: immunoSEQ multiplex PCR; TCRdb lists only in-frame clones, some missing. The table lists approximately 45,000 clones, more than 75% of them singletons. The sequenced sample was peripheral blood. The receptors shown here come from a human donor in a cohort sampled during active COVID-19.

This clone was observed a handful of times. The chain is built from TRBV10-3 and TRBJ2-1, with no clear D. V was cut by 4 bases and J by 0 bases, with 13 bases left in between. The CDR3 sequence is 16 residues long. Germline V gene sequence: CDR1 ENHRY, CDR2 SYGVKD. DNA of the CDR3: TGTGCCATCAGTGGCCAGAGCGCGAGCTCCTACAATGAGCAGTTCTTC. Amino acid sequence: CAISGQSASSYNEQFF.

The chain has TRBV29-1 and TRBJ2-5; 14 bases are shared with TRBD2. Trimming at V came to 7 bases and at J to 5 bases, leaving 6 bases not matched to a gene. Germline assignment: CDR1 SQVTM and CDR2 ANQGSEA. This CDR3 region has 14 residues. CDR3 bases: TGCAGCGCCAGACTAGCGGGAGGGTACGAGACCCAGTACTTC. It specifies CSARLAGGYETQYF.

J is TRBJ1-2 and V is TRBV19, with 10 bases that match TRBD1. Germline CDR1 is LNHDA and CDR2 is SQIVND (reference sequence). CDR3 length: 13 residues. With V trimmed by 7 bases and J by 7 bases, 6 bases remained unmatched. The CDR3 DNA is TGTGCCAGTACCACGACAGGGGGCACTGGCTACACCTTC. Translation: CASTTTGGTGYTF.

The chain uses TRBV4-3 and TRBJ2-1; a weak D match, TRBD2 (6 bases). The germline V gene has CDR1 LGHNA and CDR2 YSLEER. The CDR3 spans 16 residues. With 4 bases removed from V and 2 bases from J, the gap between germline ends came to 15 bases. CDR3 loop: CASSLLWRGTYNEQFF. CDR3 nucleotides: TGCGCCAGCAGCCTACTCTGGCGGGGCACCTACAATGAGCAGTTCTTC.

The chain links TRBV28 to TRBJ2-7, with D possibly matching TRBD2 (5 bases). Germline CDR1 MDHEN, CDR2 SYDVKM. This CDR3 has 16 residues. V lost 5 bases and J 4 bases, leaving 21 bases between the germline ends. DNA for the CDR3: TGTGCCAGCAGTCCTAGCATGATACTAGTTGGATACGAGCAGTACTTC. It translates to CASSPSMILVGYEQYF.

V gene TRBV24-1 combines with J gene TRBJ2-7; tentatively, D is TRBD1 (6 bases). Germline values: CDR1 KGHDR, CDR2 SFDVKD. The CDR3 has 14 amino acids. V lost 5 bases and J lost 0, with 10 bases in between. CDR3 in DNA: TGTGCCACCAGTGGAGGGGACACCTCCTACGAGCAGTACTTC. As protein: CATSGGDTSYEQYF.

The rearrangement joins TRBV5-1 to TRBJ1-1; D call uncertain. The V end was cut by 2 bases, the J end by 1 base, with 18 bases between. This CDR3 is 17 amino acids long. Germline V gene sequence: CDR1 SGHRS, CDR2 YFSETQ. CDR3 coding DNA: TGCGCCAGCAGCTTAGTCTTCGGGCGCGGGCGGAACACTGAAGCTTTCTTT. This sequence encodes CASSLVFGRGRNTEAFF.

The rearrangement links TRBV5-4 to TRBJ2-5; 9 nucleotides match TRBD2. The CDR3 is 14 residues long. V trimming: 4 bases; J trimming: 1 base; junction bases outside the gene matches: 2. Germline V gene data show CDR1 as SGHNT and CDR2 as YYREEE (reference sequence). The CDR3 DNA is TGTGCCAGCAGCGTTAGCGGGAGCCAAGAGACCCAGTACTTC. Translation gives CASSVSGSQETQYF.

On this clone itself: Because the CDR3's place on the DNA is in doubt, the DNA is left out and the CDR3 is given as listed by TCRdb. The chain links TRBV21-1 to TRBJ2-1; the table calls TRBD2, which could not be checked here. TRBV21-1 has pseudogene status. The CDR3 extends over 16 residues, inclusive of both ends. The CDR3: CASSKVGKGSYNEQFF.

The chain combines TRBV12-2 with TRBJ2-7; the DNA was not used to check the table's D call, TRBD1. TRBV12-2 is noted as a pseudogene. The CDR3 covers 15 residues. CDR3 loop: CASRLGTEVFGEQYF. In nucleotides, the CDR3 is TGTGCAAGTCGCTTAGGGACAGAGGTTTTCGGCGAGCAGTACTTC.

The chain is built from TRBV11-2 and TRBJ2-5, with D hard to call. CDR1 and CDR2 (germline): SGHAT, FQNNGV. CDR3 length: 11 amino acids. With 4 bases removed from V and 5 bases from J, the gap between germline ends came to 5 bases. The CDR3 spells CASSSRETQYF. CDR3 sequence (DNA): TGTGCCAGCAGCTCCCGGGAGACCCAGTACTTC.